The T cell receptor (beta chain) under discussion was sequenced for a study of shared clonotypes between healthy human individuals. CD8 cells regarded as naive lacked CD45RO, were positively chosen for CCR7, and omitted terminally differentiated effector memory CD45RA+ cells. HIV-negative, healthy adults without recent acute infections or vaccinations were the donors. Germline CDR1 LNHDA, CDR2 SQIVND (reference sequence). The CDR3 spans 12 residues. The V end was cut by 5 bases, the J end by 5 bases, with 8 bases between. Generated by immunoSEQ multiplex PCR, the TCRdb table keeps only in-frame clones and is missing some. This sample has fewer than 850,000 clones, with 95% to 97% found just once.

The chain employs TRBV19 and TRBJ2-3; D is ambiguous. Sequencing was carried out using naive CD8+ T cells sorted from blood. The TCR sequence derives from a man between 25 and 39 years old in good health. The CDR3 DNA reads TGTGCCAGTAGTCCCAATGGAGATACGCAGTATTTT. It yields the protein CASSPNGDTQYF.